These 18 T cell receptor beta chains were sequenced from one sample in a study of shared clonotypes between healthy human individuals. The repertoire was sequenced with immunoSEQ multiplex PCR; TCRdb's copy has only in-frame clones and lacks some. The profile shows some 980,000 clones, 76% of them singletons. The specimen was memory CD4+ T cells sorted from blood. Regarding subset: CD45RA-negative fraction. The receptor set was obtained from a man in his late teens or twenties in good health.

This clone was counted a single time. The chain links TRBV10-2 to TRBJ2-1, with TRBD2 matching 8 bases. J was trimmed by 2 bases and V by 6 bases; bases with no gene match: 18. The CDR3 contains 19 residues. Germline values: CDR1 WSHSY, CDR2 SAAADI. Here the CDR3 DNA reads TGCGCCAGCAGATCCGACACCGGTGAGAACGGGAGGGCCTACAATGAGCAGTTCTTC. This gives the protein CASRSDTGENGRAYNEQFF.

The rearrangement uses TRBV6-1 and TRBJ2-7, with TRBD1 matching over 9 bases. With V trimmed by 6 bases and J by 2 bases, 2 bases remained unmatched. CDR3 length equals 13 residues. Germline assignment: CDR1 MNHNS and CDR2 SASEGT. CDR3 sequence (DNA): TGTGCCAGCAGGGGGGACAGGGCCTACGAGCAGTACTTC. Translating gives CASRGDRAYEQYF.

The chain links TRBV5-4 to TRBJ2-7, with D hard to call. Trimming shortened V by 0 bases and J by 2 bases, and 12 bases separated the two germline ends. The V gene's germline CDR1 is SGHNT and CDR2 YYREEE (reference sequence). The CDR3 is 15 residues long. CDR3 residues: CASSLEAGPTYEQYF. As DNA, the CDR3 is TGTGCCAGCAGCTTGGAGGCAGGCCCAACCTACGAGCAGTACTTC.

A remark on this clone: Other DNA sequences from this sample encode an identical CDR3 as well. The rearrangement uses TRBV27 and TRBJ2-2, with TRBD1 identical over 7 bases. CDR1 and CDR2 (germline): MNHEY, SMNVEV (reference sequence). Trimming at V came to 6 bases and at J to 2 bases, leaving 6 bases not matched to a gene. This CDR3 has 15 amino acids. Here the CDR3 reads CASRRQGSNTGELFF. The CDR3 DNA reads as TGTGCCAGCAGGCGACAGGGCAGTAACACCGGGGAGCTGTTTTTT.

V and J are TRBV29-1 and TRBJ2-3, with 8 bases matching TRBD1. From germline, CDR1 is SQVTM and CDR2 ANQGSEA. V lost 4 bases, J lost 0 bases, and 3 bases stayed unmatched. The CDR3 runs 14 residues. CDR3: CSVGQGASTDTQYF. DNA of the CDR3: TGCAGCGTTGGCCAGGGGGCGAGCACAGATACGCAGTATTTT.

The chain links TRBV14 to TRBJ2-1, with 11 bases fitting TRBD2. V dropped 2 bases and J dropped 9; count of bases not matched to a gene: 9. The CDR3 totals 16 residues. Looked up from germline, CDR1 is SGHDN and CDR2 is FVKESK. The CDR3 spells CASSQLSSGGITEQFF. CDR3 nucleotides: TGTGCCAGCAGCCAACTTTCTAGCGGGGGGATCACTGAGCAGTTCTTC.

J is TRBJ1-1 and V is TRBV28; maybe TRBD1 (5 bases). CDR1 MDHEN and CDR2 SYDVKM come from the germline V gene. The CDR3 totals 16 residues. V was pared by 3 bases and J by 0 bases, with 14 bases between. CDR3 amino acids: CASSFMKGRVNTEAFF. The DNA of the CDR3 is TGTGCCAGCAGTTTTATGAAGGGGCGGGTGAACACTGAAGCTTTCTTT.

The chain combines TRBV4-2 with TRBJ1-5, with 8 nucleotides matching TRBD1. Losses at the gene ends were 2 bases for V and 6 bases for J; bases not matched to a gene: 6. Germline assignment: CDR1 LGHNA and CDR2 YNFKEQ. This CDR3 region has 15 residues. This chain's CDR3 is CASSQSQGAGQPQHF. CDR3 in DNA: TGTGCCAGCAGCCAATCCCAGGGGGCAGGTCAGCCCCAGCATTTT.

The chain links TRBV9 to TRBJ2-3; D is unresolved. The CDR3 covers 16 residues. V dropped 0 bases and J dropped 0 bases, with 11 bases sitting between them. In germline, CDR1 is SGDLS, CDR2 YYNGEE. For the CDR3, the DNA is TGTGCCAGCAGCGTAGGGTATCCGGACAGCACAGATACGCAGTATTTT. It encodes CASSVGYPDSTDTQYF.

This clone was counted once. The genes are TRBV6-5 and TRBJ2-3; 8 nucleotides match TRBD1. The CDR3 is made up of 16 amino acids. Germline trimming cut 2 bases from V and 0 bases from J; bases unmatched to any gene: 4. Germline V gene data show CDR1 as MNHEY and CDR2 as SVGAGI. CDR3 in amino acids: CASSYGQGASTDTQYF. DNA of the CDR3: TGTGCCAGCAGTTACGGACAGGGAGCAAGCACAGATACGCAGTATTTT.

The DNA for the CDR3 is TGTGCCACCAGCTCAATCTTGGGACTAACCGGGGAGCTGTTTTTT. Residues: CATSSILGLTGELFF. This chain joins TRBV15 and TRBJ2-2; the match to TRBD2 covers 7 bases. From germline, CDR1 is LNHNV and CDR2 YYDKDF (reference sequence). CDR3 length: 15 amino acids. V was pared by 5 bases and J by 5 bases, with 8 bases of the junction left unmatched.

This clone was detected a few times. The chain uses TRBV27 and TRBJ1-2; the match to TRBD1 covers 9 bases. Germline V gives CDR1 MNHEY, CDR2 SMNVEV (reference sequence). The CDR3 sequence is 15 residues long. V was pared by 3 bases and J by 4 bases, with 6 bases of the junction left unmatched. The CDR3 DNA reads TGTGCCAGCAGTTTCGGGGGGACAGGGAGCTATGGCTACACCTTC. Translation: CASSFGGTGSYGYTF.

The V call is TRBV7-6, the J call TRBJ2-3; TRBD1 matches 8 bases. From germline, CDR1 is SGHVS and CDR2 FNYEAQ. The J segment lost 4 bases and the V segment lost 6 bases, leaving 6 bases of the junction unmatched. CDR3 length: 14 residues. The CDR3 bases are TGTGCCAGCAGTTTCCAGGGGGCATCAGATACGCAGTATTTT. Translated: CASSFQGASDTQYF.

The chain carries TRBV9 and TRBJ2-1; D unclear. CDR1 and CDR2 from the germline V gene are SGDLS and YYNGEE. V was cut by 3 bases and J by 8 bases, with 15 bases left in between. CDR3 length equals 14 residues. Written as DNA, the CDR3 is TGTGCCAGCAGCGATCCTAATCGTTTCGATGAGCAGTTCTTC. Amino acids: CASSDPNRFDEQFF.

This rearrangement joins TRBV27 to TRBJ2-3; D gene uncertain. Trimming took off 5 bases at V and 5 bases at J, with 11 bases between the two ends. Germline loops: CDR1 MNHEY, CDR2 SMNVEV (reference sequence). There are 13 residues in the CDR3. In nucleotides, the CDR3 is TGTGCCAGCAGTATGGGCCAGCGAGATACGCAGTATTTT. Protein sequence: CASSMGQRDTQYF.

The chain joins TRBV27 to TRBJ1-2, with D unresolved. Trimming removed 2 bases from V and 3 bases from J, with 13 bases in between. Germline V gives CDR1 MNHEY, CDR2 SMNVEV (reference sequence). CDR3 length: 15 amino acids. The CDR3 DNA follows: TGTGCCAGCAGTTTAAAATGGAGCGGGGACTATGGCTACACCTTC. Translation gives CASSLKWSGDYGYTF.

The chain carries TRBV6-6 and TRBJ2-7, with D tentatively TRBD2 (5 bases). Germline lookup yields CDR1 MNHNY and CDR2 SVGAGI (reference sequence). CDR3 length: 13 residues. The CDR3 sequence is CAHSGAAGYEQYF. The CDR3 DNA is TGTGCTCACAGCGGCGCGGCTGGCTACGAGCAGTACTTC.

The rearrangement joins TRBV6-6 to TRBJ1-2, with D uncertain. The CDR3 contains 13 residues. In germline, CDR1 is MNHNY, CDR2 SVGAGI (reference sequence). The ends were cut back, 1 base at V and 1 base at J, with 4 bases in the middle. CDR3 bases: TGTGCCAGCAGTTACTATTTTAACTATGGCTACACCTTC. Encoded protein: CASSYYFNYGYTF.